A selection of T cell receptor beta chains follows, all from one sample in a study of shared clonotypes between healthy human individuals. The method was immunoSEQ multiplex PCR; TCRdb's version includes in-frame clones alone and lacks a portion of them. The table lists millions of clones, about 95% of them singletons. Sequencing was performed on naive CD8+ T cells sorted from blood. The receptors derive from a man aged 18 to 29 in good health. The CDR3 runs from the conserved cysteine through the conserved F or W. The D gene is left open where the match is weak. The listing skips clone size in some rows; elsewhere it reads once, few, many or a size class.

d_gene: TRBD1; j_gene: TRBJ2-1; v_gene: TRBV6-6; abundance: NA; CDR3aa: CASSKDRASYNEQFF; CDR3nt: TGTGCCAGCAGTAAGGACAGGGCGTCCTACAATGAGCAGTTCTTC
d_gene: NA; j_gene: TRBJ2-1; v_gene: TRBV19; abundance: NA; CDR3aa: CASSRATGTYNEQFF; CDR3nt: TGTGCCAGTAGCCGGGCTACCGGAACCTACAATGAGCAGTTCTTC
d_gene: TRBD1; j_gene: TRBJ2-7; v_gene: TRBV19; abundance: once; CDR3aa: CASIGQGSYEQYF; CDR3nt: TGTGCCAGTATCGGACAGGGGTCTTACGAGCAGTACTTC
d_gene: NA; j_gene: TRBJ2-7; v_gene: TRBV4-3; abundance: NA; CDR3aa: CASSQEGSAYEQYF; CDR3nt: TGCGCCAGCAGCCAAGAGGGGTCGGCCTACGAGCAGTACTTC
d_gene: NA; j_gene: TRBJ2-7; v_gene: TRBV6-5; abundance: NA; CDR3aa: CASSYSTESPFYEQYF; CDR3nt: TGTGCCAGCAGTTACTCGACAGAGTCGCCCTTTTACGAGCAGTACTTC
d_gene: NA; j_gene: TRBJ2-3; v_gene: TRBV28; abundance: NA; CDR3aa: CASSSRTVFSTDTQYF; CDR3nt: TGTGCCAGCAGTTCCCGGACGGTCTTTAGCACAGATACGCAGTATTTT
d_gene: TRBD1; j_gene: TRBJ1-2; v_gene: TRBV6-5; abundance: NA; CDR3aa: CASSYLGQEEGGYTF; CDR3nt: TGTGCCAGCAGTTACCTTGGACAGGAGGAAGGTGGCTACACCTTC
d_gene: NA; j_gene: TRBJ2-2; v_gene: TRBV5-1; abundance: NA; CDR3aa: CASRVTNTGELFF; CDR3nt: TGCGCCAGCAGGGTTACGAACACCGGGGAGCTGTTTTTT
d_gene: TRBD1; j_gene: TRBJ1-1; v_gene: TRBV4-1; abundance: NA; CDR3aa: CATITTDRRRDTEAFF; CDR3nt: TGCGCCACCATAACAACGGACAGGCGAAGGGATACTGAAGCTTTCTTT
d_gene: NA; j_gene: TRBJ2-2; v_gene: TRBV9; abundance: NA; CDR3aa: CASSSTGELFF; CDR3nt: TGTGCCAGCAGCTCCACCGGGGAGCTGTTTTTT
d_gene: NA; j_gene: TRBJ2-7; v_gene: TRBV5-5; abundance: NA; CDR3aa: CASSLDSHEQYF; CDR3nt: TGTGCCAGCAGCTTGGACAGCCACGAGCAGTACTTC
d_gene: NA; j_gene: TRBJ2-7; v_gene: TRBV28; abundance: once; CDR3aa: CASSFRLGHGNEQYF; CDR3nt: TGTGCCAGCAGTTTTCGGCTGGGACATGGTAACGAGCAGTACTTC
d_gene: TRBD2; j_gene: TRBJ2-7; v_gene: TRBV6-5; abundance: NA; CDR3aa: CASSSLAGGFVYEQYF; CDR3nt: TGTGCCAGCAGTTCCCTAGCGGGAGGGTTCGTCTACGAGCAGTACTTC
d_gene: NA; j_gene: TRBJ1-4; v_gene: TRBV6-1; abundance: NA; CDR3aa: CASSDLDTGLEKLFF; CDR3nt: TGTGCCAGCAGTGATTTAGACACCGGGTTAGAAAAACTGTTTTTT
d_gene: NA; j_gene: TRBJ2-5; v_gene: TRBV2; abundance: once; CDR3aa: CASRSNQETQYF; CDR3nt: TGTGCCAGCAGATCAAACCAAGAGACCCAGTACTTC
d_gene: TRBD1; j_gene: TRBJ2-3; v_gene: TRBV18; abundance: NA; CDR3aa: CASSRDRGPDTQYF; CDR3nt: TGTGCCAGCTCACGGGACAGGGGGCCTGATACGCAGTATTTT
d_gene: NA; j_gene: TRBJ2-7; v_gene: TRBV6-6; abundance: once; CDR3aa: CASSYSEGGEQYF; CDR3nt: TGTGCCAGCAGTTACTCGGAGGGGGGCGAGCAGTACTTC
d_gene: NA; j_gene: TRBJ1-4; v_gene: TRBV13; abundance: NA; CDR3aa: CASSLEGATNEKLFF; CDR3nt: TGTGCCAGCAGCTTAGAAGGTGCAACTAATGAAAAACTGTTTTTT
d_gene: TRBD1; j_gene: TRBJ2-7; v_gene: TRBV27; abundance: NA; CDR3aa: CASSFRTGLYEQYF; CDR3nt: TGTGCCAGCAGTTTTCGGACAGGGCTTTACGAGCAGTACTTC
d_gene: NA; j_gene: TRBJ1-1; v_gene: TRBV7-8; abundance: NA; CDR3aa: CASSLETGENTEAFF; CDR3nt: TGTGCCAGCAGCTTAGAAACGGGGGAAAACACTGAAGCTTTCTTT
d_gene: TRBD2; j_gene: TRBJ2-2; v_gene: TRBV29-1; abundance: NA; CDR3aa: CSVTTSGRALPNTGELFF; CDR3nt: TGCAGCGTGACAACTAGCGGGAGGGCCCTTCCTAACACCGGGGAGCTGTTTTTT
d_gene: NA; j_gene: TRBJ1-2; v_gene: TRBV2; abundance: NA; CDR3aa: CASSVQTFDYGYTF; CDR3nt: TGTGCCAGCAGTGTACAGACCTTTGATTATGGCTACACCTTC
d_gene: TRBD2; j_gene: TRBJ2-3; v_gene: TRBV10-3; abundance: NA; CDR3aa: CAISEAPTVAGFADTQYF; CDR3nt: TGTGCCATCAGTGAGGCCCCTACAGTAGCGGGGTTCGCAGATACGCAGTATTTT
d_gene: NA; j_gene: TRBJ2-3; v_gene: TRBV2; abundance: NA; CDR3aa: CASSEAGRKGTDTQYF; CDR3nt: TGTGCCAGCAGTGAAGCGGGAAGAAAAGGCACAGATACGCAGTATTTT
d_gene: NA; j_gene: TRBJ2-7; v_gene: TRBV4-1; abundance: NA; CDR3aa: CASSQGVRVDLQYF; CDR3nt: TGCGCCAGCAGCCAAGGGGTCAGGGTAGATTTACAGTACTTC
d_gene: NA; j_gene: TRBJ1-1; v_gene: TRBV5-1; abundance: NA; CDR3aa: CASSVTGSEAFF; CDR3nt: TGCGCCAGCAGCGTGACGGGCTCTGAAGCTTTCTTT
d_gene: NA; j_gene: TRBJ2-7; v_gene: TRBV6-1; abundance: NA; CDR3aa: CASSEAPVSSYEQYF; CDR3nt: TGTGCCAGCAGTGAAGCGCCGGTAAGCTCCTACGAGCAGTACTTC
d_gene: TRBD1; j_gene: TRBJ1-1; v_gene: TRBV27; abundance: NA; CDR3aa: CASRPGQGILTAFF; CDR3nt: TGTGCCAGCAGACCGGGACAGGGGATCCTTACGGCTTTCTTT
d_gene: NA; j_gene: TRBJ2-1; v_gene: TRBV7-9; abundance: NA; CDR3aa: CASSLNPGVNEQFF; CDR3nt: TGTGCCAGCAGCTTAAATCCAGGGGTGAATGAGCAGTTCTTC
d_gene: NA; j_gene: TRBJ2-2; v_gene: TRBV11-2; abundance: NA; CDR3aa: CASSYKDPGELFF; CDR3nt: TGTGCCAGCAGCTATAAGGACCCCGGGGAGCTGTTTTTT
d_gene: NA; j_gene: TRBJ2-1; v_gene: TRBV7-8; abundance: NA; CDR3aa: CASSLFSDEQFF; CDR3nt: TGTGCCAGCAGCTTATTTTCAGATGAGCAGTTCTTC
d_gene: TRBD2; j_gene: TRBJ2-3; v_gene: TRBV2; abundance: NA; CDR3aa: CASRTGLAGLVTDTQYF; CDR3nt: TGTGCCAGCAGGACGGGACTAGCGGGATTAGTCACAGATACGCAGTATTTT
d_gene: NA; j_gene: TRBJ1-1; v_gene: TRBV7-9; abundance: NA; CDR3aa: CASSPGSEAFF; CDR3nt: TGTGCCAGCAGCCCCGGAAGTGAAGCTTTCTTT
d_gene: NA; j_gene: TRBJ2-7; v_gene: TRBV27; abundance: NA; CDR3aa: CASSSHSGPGGEQYF; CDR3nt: TGTGCCAGCAGTTCCCATAGCGGCCCAGGGGGCGAGCAGTACTTC
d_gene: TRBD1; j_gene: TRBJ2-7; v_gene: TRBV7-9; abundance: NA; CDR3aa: CASSFPGGPYEQYF; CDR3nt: TGTGCCAGCAGCTTTCCAGGGGGCCCCTACGAGCAGTACTTC
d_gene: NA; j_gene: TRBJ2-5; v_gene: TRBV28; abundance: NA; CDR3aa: CASSRGVGETQYF; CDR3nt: TGTGCCAGCTCAAGGGGTGTTGGGGAGACCCAGTACTTC
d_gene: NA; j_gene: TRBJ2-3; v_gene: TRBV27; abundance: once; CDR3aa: CASSPRSPVTDTQYF; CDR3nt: TGTGCCAGCAGTCCTCGCAGCCCGGTTACGGATACGCAGTATTTT